This T cell receptor beta chain comes out of a study of T cells in Graves' hyperthyroidism and ophthalmopathy. At least ten counts were recorded for this clonotype. Amplified regions were TCR beta CDR3 sequences from RNA transcripts. An initial round of RT-PCR targeting the TCR CDR3 relied on the HTBI primer set. In TCRdb, the multiplex PCR reads were re-called with MiXCR into one record per CDR3 protein. This table has some 50,000 distinct CDR3 sequences, approximately 48% appearing once. Looked up from germline, CDR1 is MNHEY and CDR2 is SVGAGI. The CDR3 runs 13 residues. The V and J ends lost 7 bases and 8 bases respectively, with 15 bases between them.

The sequencing sample was made of blood. The chain is built from TRBV6-5 and TRBJ2-1; TRBD1 is a possible D gene (5 bases). This TCR came from a woman in her forties or fifties with Graves' ophthalmopathy. CDR3 sequence: CASTKGQMDEQFF. In DNA, the CDR3 is TGTGCCAGCACCAAGGGGCAAATGGATGAGCAGTTCTTC.